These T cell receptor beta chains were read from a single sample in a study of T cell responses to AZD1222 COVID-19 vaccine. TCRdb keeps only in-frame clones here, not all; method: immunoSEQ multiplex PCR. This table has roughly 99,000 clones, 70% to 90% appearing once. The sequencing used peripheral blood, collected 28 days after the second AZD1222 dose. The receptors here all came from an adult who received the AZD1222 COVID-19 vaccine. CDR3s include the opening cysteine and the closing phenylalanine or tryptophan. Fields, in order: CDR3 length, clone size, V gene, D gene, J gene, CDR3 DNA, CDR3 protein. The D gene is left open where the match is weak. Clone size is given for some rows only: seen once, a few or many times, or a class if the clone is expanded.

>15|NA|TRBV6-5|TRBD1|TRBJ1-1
TGTGCCAGCACCACCCAGGACAGGGCGAACACTGAAGCTTTCTTT
CASTTQDRANTEAFF
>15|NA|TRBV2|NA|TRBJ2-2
TGTGCCAGCAGTGAATTCCCCGGGAACACCGGGGAGCTGTTTTTT
CASSEFPGNTGELFF
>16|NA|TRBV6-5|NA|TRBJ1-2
TGTGCCAGCAGTTACAATGGACTCGGGACGGGCTATGGCTACACCTTC
CASSYNGLGTGYGYTF
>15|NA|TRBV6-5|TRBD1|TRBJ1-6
TGTGCCAGCAGTTCCTCAGGACAGGGCGAATCACCCCTCCACTTT
CASSSSGQGESPLHF
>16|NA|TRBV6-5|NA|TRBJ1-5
TGTGCCAGCAGTTACTCGATCGGGGGGACCAATCAGCCCCAGCATTTT
CASSYSIGGTNQPQHF
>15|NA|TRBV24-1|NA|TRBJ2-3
TGTGCCACCAGTGACTCCCGTGGCCTTTCAGATACGCAGTATTTT
CATSDSRGLSDTQYF
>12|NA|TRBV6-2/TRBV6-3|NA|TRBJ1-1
TGTGCCAGCAGTCGTTCGAGCGCTGAAGCTTTCTTT
CASSRSSAEAFF
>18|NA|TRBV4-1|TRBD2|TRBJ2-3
TGCGCCAGCAGCCAAGATCGGGCTAGCGGGGCGGTCACAGATACGCAGTATTTT
CASSQDRASGAVTDTQYF
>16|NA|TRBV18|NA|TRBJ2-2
TGTGCCAGCTCACCACCGGGATTACCGAACACCGGGGAGCTGTTTTTT
CASSPPGLPNTGELFF
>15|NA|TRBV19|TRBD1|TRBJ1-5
TGTGCCAGTAGTTTGGCACAGGGGGCGAGACAGCCCCAGCATTTT
CASSLAQGARQPQHF
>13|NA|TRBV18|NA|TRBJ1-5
TGTGCCAGCTCACCAGGGTACAATCAGCCCCAGCATTTT
CASSPGYNQPQHF
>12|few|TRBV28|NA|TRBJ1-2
TGTGCCAGCAAATTTCAGGACTATGGCTACACCTTC
CASKFQDYGYTF
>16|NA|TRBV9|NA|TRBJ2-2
TGTGCCAGCAGCCCCAGGCAGTCGGGTGTGGCCGGGGAGCTGTTTTTT
CASSPRQSGVAGELFF
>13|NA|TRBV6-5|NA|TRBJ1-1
TGTGCCAGCAGTTACAGGTTGAACACTGAAGCTTTCTTT
CASSYRLNTEAFF
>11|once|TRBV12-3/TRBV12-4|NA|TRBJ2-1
TGTGCCAGCGTGCTAGACGGGGAGCTCTTCTTC
CASVLDGELFF
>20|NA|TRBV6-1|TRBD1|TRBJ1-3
TGTGCCAGCAGTGAAGTGGGAGGACAGGGGGGGACGAGCTCTGGAAACACCATATATTTT
CASSEVGGQGGTSSGNTIYF
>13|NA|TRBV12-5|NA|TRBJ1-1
TGTGCTAGTGGCTCGACAGAGAACACTGAAGCTTTCTTT
CASGSTENTEAFF
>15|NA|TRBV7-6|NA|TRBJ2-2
TGTGCCAGCAGCTTGGGGGGCGGATACACCGGGGAGCTGTTTTTT
CASSLGGGYTGELFF
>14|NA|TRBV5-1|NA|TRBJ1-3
TGCGCCAGCAGCTTGGGTGATTCTGGAAACACCATATATTTT
CASSLGDSGNTIYF
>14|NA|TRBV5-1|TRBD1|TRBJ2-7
TGCGCCAGCAGAATCCCGGGACAGGCTTACGAGCAGTACTTC
CASRIPGQAYEQYF
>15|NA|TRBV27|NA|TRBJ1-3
TGTGCCAGAGACCCACAGGTAAGCTCTGGAAACACCATATATTTT
CARDPQVSSGNTIYF
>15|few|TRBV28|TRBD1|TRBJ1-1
TGTGCCAGCAGTCCGGGGGACAGACTGAACACTGAAGCTTTCTTT
CASSPGDRLNTEAFF
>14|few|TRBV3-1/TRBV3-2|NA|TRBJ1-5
TGTGCCAGCAGCGGCGATCCGGGCAATCAGCCCCAGCATTTT
CASSGDPGNQPQHF
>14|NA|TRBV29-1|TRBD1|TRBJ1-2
TGCAGCGTTATTGGACAGGGCGGGAGGTATGGCTACACCTTC
CSVIGQGGRYGYTF
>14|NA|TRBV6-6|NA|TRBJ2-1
TGTGCCAGCAGTTACTCATCAGGTGGGAATGAGCAGTTCTTC
CASSYSSGGNEQFF
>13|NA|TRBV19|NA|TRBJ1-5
TGTGCCAGTAGTATAGACCTCAATCAGCCCCAGCATTTT
CASSIDLNQPQHF
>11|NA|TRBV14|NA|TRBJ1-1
TGTGCCAGCAGCTTGGGAATTGAAGCTTTCTTT
CASSLGIEAFF
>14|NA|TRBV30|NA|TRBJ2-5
TGTGCCTGGAGTATGGGGGTTTGGCAAGAGACCCAGTACTTC
CAWSMGVWQETQYF
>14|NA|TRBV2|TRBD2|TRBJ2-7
TGTGCCAGCAGCGCTTTGGGGGGGATCTCTGAGCAGTACTTC
CASSALGGISEQYF
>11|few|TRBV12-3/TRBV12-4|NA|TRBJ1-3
TGTGCCAGCAGTCTGGGGAACACCATATATTTT
CASSLGNTIYF
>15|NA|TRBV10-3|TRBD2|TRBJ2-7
TGTGCCATCAGTGGATCTAGCGGGGGCTCCTACGAGCAGTACTTC
CAISGSSGGSYEQYF